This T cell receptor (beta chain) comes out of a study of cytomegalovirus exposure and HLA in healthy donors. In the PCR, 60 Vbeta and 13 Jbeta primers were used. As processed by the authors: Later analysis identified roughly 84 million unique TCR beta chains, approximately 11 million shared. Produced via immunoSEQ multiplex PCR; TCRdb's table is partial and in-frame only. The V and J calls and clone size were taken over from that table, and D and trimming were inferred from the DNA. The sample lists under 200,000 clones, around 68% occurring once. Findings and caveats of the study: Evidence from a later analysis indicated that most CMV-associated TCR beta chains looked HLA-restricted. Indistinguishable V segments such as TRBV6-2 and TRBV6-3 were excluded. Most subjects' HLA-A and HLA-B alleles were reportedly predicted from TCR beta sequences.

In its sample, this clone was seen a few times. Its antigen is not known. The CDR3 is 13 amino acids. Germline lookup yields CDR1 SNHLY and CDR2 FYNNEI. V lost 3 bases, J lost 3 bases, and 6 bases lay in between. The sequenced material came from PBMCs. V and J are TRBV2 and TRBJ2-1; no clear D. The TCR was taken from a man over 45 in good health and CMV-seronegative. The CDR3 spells CASSESGYNEQFF. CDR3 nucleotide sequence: TGTGCCAGCAGTGAGTCAGGCTACAATGAGCAGTTCTTC.